The TCR beta chain under discussion was sequenced for a study of cytomegalovirus exposure and HLA in healthy donors. The study ran its PCR with 60 Vbeta and 13 Jbeta primers. Assay used: immunoSEQ multiplex PCR; TCRdb lists only in-frame clones, some missing. The data show roughly 150,000 clones, with around a tenth seen just once and approximately 1.9% held by the top ten. There are a few counts of this clone. The antigen is unknown. The V gene's germline CDR1 is MNHEY and CDR2 SVGAGI. V gave up 0 bases and J gave up 7 bases, with 13 bases separating them. The CDR3 is made up of 16 amino acids. Broader study findings: Per published accounts, TCR beta sequences correctly predicted the HLA-A and HLA-B alleles of most subjects. Later, TCR association rates were found to vary by HLA locus, highest for DRB1 and lowest for HLA-C. Later analysis reportedly placed an Asian-associated ancestry cluster below the roughly 700-donor mean in N-insertions.

The sequence was obtained from a man in his fifties or sixties in good health and CMV-seronegative. The rearrangement uses TRBV6-5 and TRBJ1-6; D may be TRBD1 (6 bases). The sample consisted of PBMCs. The CDR3 spells CASSYSNGGRNSPLHF. As DNA, the CDR3 is TGTGCCAGCAGTTACTCGAACGGGGGGCGGAATTCACCCCTCCACTTT.